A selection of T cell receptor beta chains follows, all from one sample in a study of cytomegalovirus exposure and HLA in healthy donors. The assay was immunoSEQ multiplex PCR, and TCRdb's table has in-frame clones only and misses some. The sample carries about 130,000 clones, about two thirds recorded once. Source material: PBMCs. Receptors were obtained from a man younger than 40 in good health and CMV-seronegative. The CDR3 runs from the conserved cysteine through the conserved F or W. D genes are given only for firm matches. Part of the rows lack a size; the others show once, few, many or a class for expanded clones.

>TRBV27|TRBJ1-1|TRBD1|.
TGTGCCAGCAGCCTAACTAGACAGGGCTACACTGAAGCTTTCTTT
CASSLTRQGYTEAFF
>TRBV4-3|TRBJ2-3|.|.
TGCGCCAGCAGCCAAGATCGGCACGGACTCAGCACAGATACGCAGTATTTT
CASSQDRHGLSTDTQYF
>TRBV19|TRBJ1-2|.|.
TGTGCCAGTAGTCCCCAGGGAGGGTATGGCTACACCTTC
CASSPQGGYGYTF
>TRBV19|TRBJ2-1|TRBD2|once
TGTGCCAGTAGTATCGGGGGGGCCTACAATGAGCAGTTCTTC
CASSIGGAYNEQFF
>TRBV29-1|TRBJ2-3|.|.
TGCAGCGTTGAAGTAGGGGATTTCATAGATACGCAGTATTTT
CSVEVGDFIDTQYF
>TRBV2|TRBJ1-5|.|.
TGTGCCAGCAGTGAAGCGGAAGGGGTGACTAGCAATCAGCCCCAGCATTTT
CASSEAEGVTSNQPQHF
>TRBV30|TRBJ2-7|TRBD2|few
TGTGCCTGGGTAACTAGCGGGGACTACGAGCAGTACTTC
CAWVTSGDYEQYF
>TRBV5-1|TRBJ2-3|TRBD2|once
TGCGCCAGCAGCTTAGGTAGCGGGGGGATCACAGATACGCAGTATTTT
CASSLGSGGITDTQYF
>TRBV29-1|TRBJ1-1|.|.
TGCAGCGGCCTTATAGTTGAGAACACTGAAGCTTTCTTT
CSGLIVENTEAFF
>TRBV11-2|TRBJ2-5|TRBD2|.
TGTGCCAGCAGGAGGCCGGGGACTAGGGAGACCCAGTACTTC
CASRRPGTRETQYF
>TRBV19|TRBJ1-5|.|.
TGTGCCAGTAGGGCAGGGTTCTTGAGCAATCAGCCCCAGCATTTT
CASRAGFLSNQPQHF
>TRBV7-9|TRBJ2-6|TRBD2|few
TGCTACATGGGGACTAGCGGGGAATCCTCTGGGGCCAACGTCCTGACTTTC
CYMGTSGESSGANVLTF
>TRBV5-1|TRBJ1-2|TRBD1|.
TGCGCCAGCAGCCGGGGACAGGGTTTTTCTCCCTATGGCTACACCTTC
CASSRGQGFSPYGYTF
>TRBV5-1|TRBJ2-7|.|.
TGCGCCAGCAGCTTGGTACAGGGCTACGAGCAGTACTTC
CASSLVQGYEQYF
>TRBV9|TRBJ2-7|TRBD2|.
TGTGCCAGCAGCGTCGGTAGCGGGGGCCCGCGGGCCTACGAGCAGTACTTC
CASSVGSGGPRAYEQYF
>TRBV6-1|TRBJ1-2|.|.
TGTGCCAGCAGAGGGGCTGGCTACACCTTC
CASRGAGYTF
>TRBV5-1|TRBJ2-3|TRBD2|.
TGCGCCAGCCTTAGCGGGGGGGCAGCAGATACGCAGTATTTT
CASLSGGAADTQYF
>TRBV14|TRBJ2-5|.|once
TGTGCCAGCAGCCAAGTGGATGCCGGAGGGGAGCAGTACTTC
CASSQVDAGGEQYF
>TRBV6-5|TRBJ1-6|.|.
TGTGCCAGCAGTTACAGGCGGGCTAATTCACCCCTCCACTTT
CASSYRRANSPLHF
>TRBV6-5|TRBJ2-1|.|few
TGTGCCAGCAAGTATGGGGGGGCAATGAACAATGAGCAGTTCTTC
CASKYGGAMNNEQFF
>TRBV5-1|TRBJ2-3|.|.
TGCGCCAGCAGCTTATCGTGGTTAGGCACAGATACGCAGTATTTT
CASSLSWLGTDTQYF
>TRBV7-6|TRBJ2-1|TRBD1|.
TGTGCCAGCAGCACGCGGACAGGGCTATACAATGAGCAGTTCTTC
CASSTRTGLYNEQFF
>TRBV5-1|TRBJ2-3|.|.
TGCGCCAGCAGCTGGCGGGATACGCAGTATTTT
CASSWRDTQYF
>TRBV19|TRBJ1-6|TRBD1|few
TGTGCCAGTAGTATGGAGACAGGGGGCTTCTATAATTCACCCCTCCACTTT
CASSMETGGFYNSPLHF
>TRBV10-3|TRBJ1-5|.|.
TGTGCCATCAGTCAATTGGCGGGGGAAGGGAGCAATCAGCCCCAGCATTTT
CAISQLAGEGSNQPQHF
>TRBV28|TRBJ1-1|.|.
TGTGCCAGCAGTTTCTCCCGCGGCACTGAAGCTTTCTTT
CASSFSRGTEAFF
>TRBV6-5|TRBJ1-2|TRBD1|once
TGTGCCAGCAGTTACTATGCGGCCGGGACAGGGGATGGCTACACCTTC
CASSYYAAGTGDGYTF
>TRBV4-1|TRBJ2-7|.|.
TGCGCCAGCAGCCAAGGAGTTTATATTACGCAGGGGCCGATGAGCTCCTACGAGCAGTACTTC
CASSQGVYITQGPMSSYEQYF
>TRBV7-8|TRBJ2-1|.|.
TGTGCCAGCAGCTTAGTCACAGGGTTCCTTCTCTACAATGAGCAGTTCTTC
CASSLVTGFLLYNEQFF
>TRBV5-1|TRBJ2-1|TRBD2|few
TGCGCCAGCACCCCTTTCCCCACTAGCGGGGGGGCAGCAGACGAGCAGTTCTTC
CASTPFPTSGGAADEQFF
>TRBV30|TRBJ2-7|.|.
TGTGCCTGGAGTGTGTTGGGGCCATACGAGCAGTACTTC
CAWSVLGPYEQYF
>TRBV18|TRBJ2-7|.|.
TGTGCCAGCTCACTTACGGGACACAGCTCCTACGAGCAGTACTTC
CASSLTGHSSYEQYF
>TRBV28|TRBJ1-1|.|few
TGTGCCAGCAGCCCAAACTTCAGAGGTCTAGCTTTCTTT
CASSPNFRGLAFF
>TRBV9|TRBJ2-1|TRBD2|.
TGTGCCAGCAGTGTGACGGGGGGCTCCTACAATGAGCAGTTCTTC
CASSVTGGSYNEQFF
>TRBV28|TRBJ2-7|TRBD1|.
TGTGCCAGCAAAACGACAGGGATAAGGTACGAGCAGTACTTC
CASKTTGIRYEQYF
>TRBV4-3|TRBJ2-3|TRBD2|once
TGCGCCAGCAGCCCTAGCGGGGGTTATGCCACAGATACGCAGTATTTT
CASSPSGGYATDTQYF
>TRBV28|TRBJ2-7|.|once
TGTGCCAGCAGTTTACAAGGGGGCGAGCAGTACTTC
CASSLQGGEQYF
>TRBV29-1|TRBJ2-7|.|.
TGCAGCGTTGAAGGTGGCGGGGATAGCTCCTACGAGCAGTACTTC
CSVEGGGDSSYEQYF
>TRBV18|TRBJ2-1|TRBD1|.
TGTGCCAGCTTTAAGACAGGGGACGGTGAGCAGTTCTTC
CASFKTGDGEQFF